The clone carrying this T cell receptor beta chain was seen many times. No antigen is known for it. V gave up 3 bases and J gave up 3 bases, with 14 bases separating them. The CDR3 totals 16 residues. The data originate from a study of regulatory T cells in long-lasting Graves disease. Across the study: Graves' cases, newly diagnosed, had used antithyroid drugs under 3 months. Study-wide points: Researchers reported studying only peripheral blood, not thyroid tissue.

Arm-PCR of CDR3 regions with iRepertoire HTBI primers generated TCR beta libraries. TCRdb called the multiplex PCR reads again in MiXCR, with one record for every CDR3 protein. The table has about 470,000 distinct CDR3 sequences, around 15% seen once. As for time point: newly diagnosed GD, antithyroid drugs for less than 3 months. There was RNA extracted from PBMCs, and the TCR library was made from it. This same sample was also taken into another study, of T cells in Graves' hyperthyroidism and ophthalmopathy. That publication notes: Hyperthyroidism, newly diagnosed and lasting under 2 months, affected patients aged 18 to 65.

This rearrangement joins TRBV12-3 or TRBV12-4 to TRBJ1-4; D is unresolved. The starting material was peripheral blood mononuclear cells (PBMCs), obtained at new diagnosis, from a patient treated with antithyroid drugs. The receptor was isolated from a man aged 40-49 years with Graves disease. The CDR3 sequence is CASSFKTGSANEKLFF. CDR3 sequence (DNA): TGTGCCAGCAGTTTCAAGACGGGTTCGGCTAATGAAAAACTGTTTTTT.